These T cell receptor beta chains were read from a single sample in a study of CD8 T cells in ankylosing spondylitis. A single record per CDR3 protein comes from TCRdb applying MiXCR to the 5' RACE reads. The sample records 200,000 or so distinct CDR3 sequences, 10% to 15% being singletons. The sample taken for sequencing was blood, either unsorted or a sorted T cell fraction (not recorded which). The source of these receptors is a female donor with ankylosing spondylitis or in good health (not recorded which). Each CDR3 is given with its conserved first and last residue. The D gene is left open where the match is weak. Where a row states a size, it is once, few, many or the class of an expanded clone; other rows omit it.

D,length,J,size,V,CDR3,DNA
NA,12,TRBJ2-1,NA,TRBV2,CASSALQGLQFF,TGTGCCAGCAGCGCGCTACAGGGACTTCAGTTCTTC
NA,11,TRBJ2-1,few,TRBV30,CAWSVRFEQFF,TGTGCCTGGAGTGTACGGTTTGAGCAGTTCTTC
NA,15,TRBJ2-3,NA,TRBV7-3,CASNFFGTHTDTQYF,TGTGCCAGCAACTTTTTCGGGACCCACACAGATACGCAGTATTTT
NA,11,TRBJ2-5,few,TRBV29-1,CSVGQKETQYF,TGCAGCGTTGGGCAGAAAGAGACCCAGTACTTC
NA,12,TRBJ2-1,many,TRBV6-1,CASRGGGNEQFF,TGTGCCAGCAGGGGAGGAGGCAATGAGCAGTTCTTC
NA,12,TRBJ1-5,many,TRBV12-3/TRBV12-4,CASSPSGQPQHF,TGTGCCAGCAGTCCTTCGGGGCAGCCCCAGCATTTT
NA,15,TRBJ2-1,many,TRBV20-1,CSARGGSLSNNEQFF,TGCAGTGCTAGAGGTGGGAGCCTGTCTAACAATGAGCAGTTCTTC
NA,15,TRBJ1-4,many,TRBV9,CASSVQHGANEKLFF,TGTGCCAGCAGCGTTCAGCACGGAGCTAATGAAAAACTGTTTTTT
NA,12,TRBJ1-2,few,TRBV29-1,CSALLPNYGYTF,TGCAGCGCCTTGCTTCCTAACTATGGCTACACCTTC
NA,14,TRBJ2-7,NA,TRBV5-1,CASSSLPGNYEQYF,TGCGCCAGCAGCTCGCTCCCGGGGAACTACGAGCAGTACTTC
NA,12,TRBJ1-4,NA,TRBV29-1,CSVGPSNEKLFF,TGCAGCGTTGGTCCCTCTAATGAAAAACTGTTTTTT
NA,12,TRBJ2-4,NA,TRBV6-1,CASSEALNIQYF,TGTGCCAGCAGTGAAGCCCTAAACATTCAGTACTTC
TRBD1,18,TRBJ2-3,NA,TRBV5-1,CASSLLSSGTGATDTQYF,TGCGCCAGCAGCTTGCTCTCCTCCGGGACAGGGGCCACAGATACGCAGTATTTT
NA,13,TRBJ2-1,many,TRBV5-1,CASSVDVLGEQFF,TGCGCCAGCAGCGTCGACGTCCTGGGTGAGCAGTTCTTC
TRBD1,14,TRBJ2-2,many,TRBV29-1,CSVTTGTQAGELFF,TGCAGCGTTACGACAGGGACGCAGGCCGGGGAGCTGTTTTTT
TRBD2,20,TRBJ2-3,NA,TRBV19,CANSIAPLGSAWSSGDTQYF,TGTGCCAATAGTATAGCGCCTTTGGGTTCGGCTTGGTCTAGCGGGGATACGCAGTATTTT
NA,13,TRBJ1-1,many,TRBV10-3,CAISDFMNTEAFF,TGTGCCATCAGCGACTTCATGAACACTGAAGCTTTCTTT
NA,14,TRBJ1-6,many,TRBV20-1,CSATLGGGNSPLHF,TGCAGTGCTACCCTAGGCGGTGGTAATTCACCCCTCCACTTT
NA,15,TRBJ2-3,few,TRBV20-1,CSARDFRGNTDTQYF,TGCAGTGCTAGAGATTTCAGGGGAAACACAGATACGCAGTATTTT
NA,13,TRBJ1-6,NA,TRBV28,CASQEDQTSPLHF,TGTGCCAGCCAGGAAGACCAAACTTCACCCCTCCACTTT
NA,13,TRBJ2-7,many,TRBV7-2,CASTSGSPYEQYF,TGTGCCAGCACCTCCGGGTCCCCCTACGAGCAGTACTTC
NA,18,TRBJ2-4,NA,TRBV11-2,CASSFGPGDSGLWNIQYF,TGTGCCAGCAGCTTTGGGCCCGGAGACTCAGGGTTGTGGAACATTCAGTACTTC
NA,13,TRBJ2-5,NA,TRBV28,CASSKRTVGTQYF,TGTGCCAGCAGCAAGCGGACCGTAGGCACCCAGTACTTC
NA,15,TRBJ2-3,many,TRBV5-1,CASSLARREADTQYF,TGCGCCAGCAGCTTGGCCCGCAGGGAGGCAGATACGCAGTATTTT